The 10 T cell receptor beta chains given below trace back to one sample, sequenced in a study of CD8 T cells in ankylosing spondylitis. TCRdb redid the calling of the 5' RACE reads with MiXCR, one entry per CDR3 protein. The sample consists of more than 300,000 distinct CDR3 sequences, 11% of them appearing once. Sample: blood, either unsorted or a sorted T cell fraction (not recorded which). The receptors were gathered from a female donor with ankylosing spondylitis or in good health (not recorded which).

To note about this clonotype: One end of the junction does not line up with germline, which may come from a read error. J is TRBJ2-7 and V is TRBV7-2; 7 nucleotides agree with TRBD1. Germline V gene lookup returns CDR1 SGHTA and CDR2 FQGNSA. The CDR3 length is 13 residues. The chain's CDR3 is CASSPRSATGFDF. CDR3 DNA sequence: TGTGCCAGCAGCCCCCGCTCCGCGACAGGGTTCGACTTC.

This clonotype was detected many times. The chain has TRBV5-1 and TRBJ2-7; no clear D. Trimming took 6 bases from V and 3 from J, leaving 19 bases between them. Germline assignment: CDR1 SGHRS and CDR2 YFSETQ. The CDR3 loop spans 15 amino acids. The CDR3: CASKLTLGDVYEQYF. For the CDR3, the DNA is TGCGCCAGCAAGTTGACTCTAGGAGATGTCTACGAGCAGTACTTC.

V is TRBV12-3 or TRBV12-4 and J is TRBJ2-2, with 8 positions matching TRBD1. The CDR3 consists of 14 residues. V gave up 3 bases and J gave up 7 bases; unmatched junction bases: 4. CDR3 DNA: TGTGCCAGCAGTTTCGCAGGGGGCAACGGGGAGCTGTTTTTT. Protein product: CASSFAGGNGELFF.

V and J are TRBV4-1 and TRBJ2-1; no firm D call. Trimming stripped 0 bases from V and 2 bases from J, with 2 bases between. This CDR3 has 13 residues. The V gene's germline CDR1 is MGHRA and CDR2 YSYEKL. CDR3 in amino acids: CASSQEAYNEQFF. CDR3 nucleotide sequence: TGCGCCAGCAGCCAAGAGGCCTACAATGAGCAGTTCTTC.

This clonotype was observed at least ten times. The chain is built from TRBV20-1 and TRBJ2-5; possibly TRBD1 for D (6 bases). V lost 3 bases and J lost 3, with 11 bases in between. Germline V gene data show CDR1 as DFQATT and CDR2 as SNEGSKA (reference sequence). The CDR3 consists of 13 residues. CDR3 sequence: CSARRQGKETQYF. CDR3 nucleotides: TGCAGTGCTAGGAGGCAGGGGAAAGAGACCCAGTACTTC.

This clonotype was detected many times. The gene calls are TRBV6-4 and TRBJ2-2, with no clear D. Germline CDR1 MRHNA, CDR2 SNTAGT. The CDR3 has 13 amino acids. Trimming took off 3 bases at V and 1 base at J, with 3 bases between the two ends. CDR3 nucleotide sequence: TGTGCCAGCAGTGAGGAGAACACCGGGGAGCTGTTTTTT. Amino acid sequence: CASSEENTGELFF.

This clonotype turned up a few times. This chain uses TRBV11-2 with TRBJ2-2; no clear D. V was trimmed by 5 bases and J by 6 bases, leaving 13 bases between them. The CDR3 totals 14 residues. The germline V gene has CDR1 SGHAT and CDR2 FQNNGV. The CDR3: CASSRNDEPGELFF. CDR3 in DNA: TGTGCCAGCAGCCGCAACGACGAGCCCGGGGAGCTGTTTTTT.

Only one count was recorded for this clonotype. A much larger clone sits a single nucleotide away, making a read error possible. The chain uses TRBV10-3 and TRBJ1-5; D unresolved. This CDR3 contains 15 residues. Germline values: CDR1 ENHRY, CDR2 SYGVKD. CDR3 amino acids: CVISHFSGTDQPQHF. The DNA of the CDR3 is TGTGTCATCAGTCATTTCTCTGGTACGGACCAGCCCCAGCATTTT.

This clonotype was observed a handful of times. The CDR3 sequence is CASSGPGTLVSGNTIYF. The CDR3 DNA sequence: TGTGCCAGCAGTGGTCCCGGGACGCTCGTTTCTGGAAACACCATATATTTT. The chain is built from TRBV6-1 and TRBJ1-3, with a possible D match to TRBD1 (5 bases). The CDR3 covers 17 residues. Per germline, CDR1 MNHNS and CDR2 SASEGT. Deletions cut 4 bases from V and 1 base from J, with 17 bases between.

The V gene is TRBV19, the J gene TRBJ1-1; TRBD1 matches 10 bases. The junction had 4 bases not matched to a gene; V was cut back by 8 bases and J by 1 base. The CDR3 consists of 14 residues. CDR1 LNHDA and CDR2 SQIVND come from the germline V gene (reference sequence). CDR3 residues: CASYRDRGNTEAFF. The CDR3 nucleotides are TGTGCCAGTTACCGGGACAGGGGGAACACTGAAGCTTTCTTT.